This passage covers 20 T cell receptor beta chains from one sample sequenced in a study of identical twins. MiXCR, applied by TCRdb to the 5' RACE reads, yields one record per CDR3 protein. Here the sample spans more than 600,000 distinct CDR3 sequences, roughly 20% being singletons. The same sample was also used in a study of T cells expressing NK-cell markers.

Sequencing was carried out using PBMCs. The receptor source for this set is a woman aged 18 to 35 in good health.

This clonotype was counted ten times or more. The rearrangement links TRBV6-1 to TRBJ1-2, with D perhaps matching TRBD1 (5 bases). The V gene lost 6 bases and the J gene lost 4 bases, with 15 bases spanning the gap. The length of the CDR3 is 14 residues. CDR1 is MNHNS and CDR2 is SASEGT in the germline V gene. The CDR3 nucleotides read TGTGCCAGCAGCCCGGCCGGGGGGGGCTATGGCTACACCTTC. This encodes CASSPAGGGYGYTF.

The chain combines TRBV7-9 with TRBJ1-1; TRBD1 might be the D (5 bases). V lost 5 bases and J lost 6, with 13 bases in between. The length of the CDR3 is 13 residues. The V gene's germline CDR1 is SEHNR and CDR2 FQNEAQ (reference sequence). The CDR3 loop is CASSQAARAEAFF. The DNA for the CDR3 is TGTGCCAGCAGCCAGGCAGCCAGGGCTGAAGCTTTCTTT. The whole variable domain, filled in from reference TRBV7-9 and TRBJ1-1, reads DTGVSQNPRHKITKRGQNVTFRCDPISEHNRLYWYRQTLGQGPEFLTYFQNEAQLEKSRLLSDRFSAERPKGSFSTLEIQRTEQGDSAMYLCASSQAARAEAFFGQGTRLTVV.

The chain links TRBV5-1 to TRBJ2-1, with D uncertain. In germline, CDR1 is SGHRS, CDR2 YFSETQ. V gave up 0 bases and J gave up 8 bases, with 9 bases separating them. The CDR3 contains 13 residues. DNA of the CDR3: TGCGCCAGCAGCTTGGTGGTTTGGGATGAGCAGTTCTTC. Translating it yields CASSLVVWDEQFF.

This clonotype appeared a few times. The chain has TRBV5-1 and TRBJ2-3; 7 nucleotides line up with TRBD2. Per germline, CDR1 SGHRS and CDR2 YFSETQ. J lost 0 bases, V lost 4 bases, and 8 bases had no gene match. The CDR3 covers 16 residues. The CDR3 reads CASSPPGGGSTDTQYF. CDR3 DNA: TGCGCCAGCAGCCCCCCCGGCGGGGGAAGCACAGATACGCAGTATTTT. The complete variable domain, with remaining parts taken from reference TRBV5-1 and TRBJ2-3, reads KAGVTQTPRYLIKTRGQQVTLSCSPISGHRSVSWYQQTPGQGLQFLFEYFSETQRNKGNFPGRFSGRQFSNSRSEMNVSTLELGDSALYLCASSPPGGGSTDTQYFGPGTRLTVL.

This chain connects TRBV5-1 to TRBJ2-7, with a possible D match to TRBD1 (5 bases). CDR1 and CDR2 from the germline V gene are SGHRS and YFSETQ. Trimming pared 4 bases from V and 0 bases from J, leaving 14 bases between. The CDR3 spans 15 residues. The DNA of the CDR3 is TGCGCCAGCAGCCGCCACAGGTCTAGCTCCTACGAGCAGTACTTC. It specifies CASSRHRSSSYEQYF.

This clonotype was picked up a small number of times. The chain has TRBV10-3 and TRBJ1-1; D is possibly TRBD1 (5 bases). The germline CDR1 and CDR2 sequences are ENHRY and SYGVKD. The V end lost 4 bases, the J end lost 4 bases, and 16 bases lay between the germline ends. The CDR3 runs 15 residues. The CDR3 sequence is CAISGLGLPSTEAFF. The CDR3 DNA is TGTGCCATCAGTGGGCTGGGACTGCCTAGCACTGAAGCTTTCTTT.

The rearrangement joins TRBV20-1 to TRBJ2-5; D ambiguous. The V gene's germline CDR1 is DFQATT and CDR2 SNEGSKA (reference sequence). The V and J ends lost 0 bases and 7 bases respectively, with 6 bases between them. CDR3 length: 11 amino acids. As DNA, the CDR3 is TGCAGTGCTAGAGATGATAGGACCCAGTACTTC. It specifies CSARDDRTQYF.

This clonotype was seen only a few times. This chain uses TRBV4-2 with TRBJ2-1, with 12 bases that match TRBD2. The length of the CDR3 is 16 residues. CDR1 is LGHNA and CDR2 is YNFKEQ in the germline V gene. Trimming at V came to 4 bases and at J to 3 bases, leaving 4 bases not matched to a gene. In DNA form, the CDR3 reads TGTGCCAGCAGCCCCGAGGGACTAGCGGGCTACAATGAGCAGTTCTTC. Translated: CASSPEGLAGYNEQFF.

This clonotype came up a few times. This rearrangement joins TRBV12-3 or TRBV12-4 to TRBJ2-3; D gene uncertain. The CDR3 sequence is 13 residues long. V gave up 6 bases and J gave up 5 bases, with 12 bases separating them. For the CDR3, the DNA is TGTGCCAGCAGCCCCCATACGCAAGATACGCAGTATTTT. It codes for CASSPHTQDTQYF.

The V and J genes are TRBV6-5 and TRBJ2-1; D perhaps matches TRBD1 (6 bases). The CDR3 contains 16 residues. V lost 3 bases, J lost 7 bases, and 19 bases lay in between. Germline V gene data show CDR1 as MNHEY and CDR2 as SVGAGI. The CDR3 nucleotides are TGTGCCAGCAGTTATTGGTTAGGGTGGGGGCTGAATGAGCAGTTCTTC. This codes for CASSYWLGWGLNEQFF.

This clonotype was observed a handful of times. The chain joins TRBV2 to TRBJ2-1; 9 bases line up with TRBD2. The CDR3 runs to 16 residues. The J segment lost 16 bases and the V segment lost 6 bases, leaving 22 bases of the junction unmatched. Germline V gives CDR1 SNHLY, CDR2 FYNNEI. The CDR3: CASSGSSGTPIGEGFF. Written as DNA, the CDR3 is TGTGCCAGCAGCGGATCTAGCGGGACCCCGATCGGTGAGGGTTTCTTC.

To note about this clonotype: One junction end does not reproduce the germline sequence, and a read error may be involved. The V and J genes are TRBV7-7 and TRBJ2-3; possibly TRBD1 or TRBD2 for D (5 bases each). The CDR3 has 13 amino acids. Per germline, CDR1 SSHAT and CDR2 FNYEAQ (reference sequence). In DNA form, the CDR3 reads TGTGCTAGCAGCCCCCGGGGCCGAGATACGCAGTATTTT. This encodes CASSPRGRDTQYF.

There are a few counts of this clonotype. The chain has TRBV12-3 or TRBV12-4 and TRBJ1-2; tentatively, D is TRBD1 (5 bases). The CDR3 loop spans 14 amino acids. Trimming removed 5 bases from V and 6 bases from J, with 16 bases in between. CDR3 DNA: TGTGCCAGCAGTCCGGTTGGGGCTTGGGATGGCTACACCTTC. Its translation: CASSPVGAWDGYTF.

The V gene is TRBV29-1, the J gene TRBJ2-1; 11 positions match TRBD2. The junction had 4 bases not matched to a gene; V was cut back by 3 bases and J by 6 bases. The CDR3 is 14 residues long. CDR1 and CDR2 from the germline V gene are SQVTM and ANQGSEA. Here the CDR3 reads CSVDVAGGLNEQFF. CDR3 in DNA: TGCAGCGTTGATGTAGCGGGGGGGCTCAATGAGCAGTTCTTC.

There are many counts of this clonotype. The genes are TRBV6-2 or TRBV6-3 and TRBJ2-1; D remains ambiguous. The V end was cut by 6 bases, the J end by 8 bases, with 8 bases between. Germline V gene sequence: CDR1 MNHEY, CDR2 SVGEGT. The CDR3 covers 11 residues. CDR3 region: CASSVRDEQFF. The CDR3, as DNA: TGTGCCAGCAGCGTAAGGGATGAGCAGTTCTTC.

The chain carries TRBV2 and TRBJ2-1; 11 positions agree with TRBD2. Germline assignment: CDR1 SNHLY and CDR2 FYNNEI. The J segment lost 0 bases and the V segment lost 6 bases, leaving 10 bases of the junction unmatched. The CDR3 is 18 residues long. The CDR3 is CASSSGTSGVSSYNEQFF. The CDR3 nucleotides read TGTGCCAGCAGCTCCGGGACTAGCGGTGTCAGCTCCTACAATGAGCAGTTCTTC.

This clonotype appeared a few times. V is TRBV6-5 and J is TRBJ2-1; TRBD2 matches 7 bases. V dropped 2 bases and J dropped 8; count of bases not matched to a gene: 9. Germline V gene sequence: CDR1 MNHEY, CDR2 SVGAGI. The CDR3 sequence is 15 residues long. The CDR3 DNA is TGTGCCAGCAGTTACGAGAGCGGGGAAGGATATGAGCAGTTCTTC. Translating gives CASSYESGEGYEQFF.

The chain carries TRBV7-2 and TRBJ2-2, with TRBD1 matching over 8 bases. Germline CDR1 reads SGHTA; CDR2 reads FQGNSA. The ends lost 5 bases at V and 9 bases at J; junction bases unmatched: 8. This CDR3 spans 14 amino acids. The CDR3 loop is CASSRQGKHRELFF. As DNA, the CDR3 is TGTGCCAGCAGCCGACAGGGGAAACACCGGGAGCTGTTTTTT.

This clonotype was picked up a small number of times. The rearrangement joins TRBV7-4 to TRBJ1-3; no clear D. Germline V gene lookup returns CDR1 SGHVT and CDR2 SQSDAQ. V was pared by 3 bases and J by 5 bases, with 17 bases between. The CDR3 spans 16 residues. The CDR3, as DNA: TGTGCCAGCAGCTTTGGACGGCGATTACGTAGAAACACCATATATTTT. It specifies CASSFGRRLRRNTIYF.

The sample holds a few counts of this clonotype. Here the CDR3 reads CSARRQGEPQHF. As DNA, the CDR3 is TGCAGTGCTAGACGTCAGGGTGAGCCCCAGCATTTT. This chain connects TRBV20-1 to TRBJ1-5; possibly TRBD1 for D (5 bases). The CDR3 is 12 amino acids. Germline V lookup: CDR1 DFQATT, CDR2 SNEGSKA (reference sequence). Trimming took 2 bases from V and 8 from J, leaving 10 bases between them.